This T cell receptor beta chain appears in the sequencing data of a study of blood T cell repertoires in COVID-19 (dated by TCRdb to the early 2020s). For the study in its entirety: Samples covering the acute and convalescent phases of COVID-19 were provided by collaborators in the United States, Italy and Spain. The prospective study material was composed of cDNA or gDNA derived from T cells, B-cell-depleted T cells, or PBMCs. Deeply sampled blood TCRbeta repertoires from subjects exposed to, actively infected with, or recovered from COVID-19 were included in the dataset. The repertoires were released in a freely available public database intended as a resource for research on the immune response to SARS-CoV-2. The samples were drawn from the first 160 participants of the ongoing ImmuneRACE study and from 950 to 1,500 subjects provided by 6 global collaborators. The sample metadata nearly always contained a de-identified subject ID, COVID-19 status, age in years and sex. HLA class I and class II types, where available, came from metadata supplied by the sample provider rather than from assay-based typing. What the work shows at the level of the full study, not this receptor alone: Clinical and demographic metadata were provided uncurated, with the amount varying by source and participant.

Whole blood was collected in K2EDTA tubes by collaborating institutions according to the institutions' own protocols. For TCRbeta analysis, collaborators shipped samples as frozen whole blood, isolated PBMCs, or DNA extracted from either of those sample types. The immunoSEQ Assay, a bias-controlled multiplex PCR, was used to amplify TCRbeta CDR3 regions from genomic DNA. Per the authors' processing: The number of nucleated cells in each sample was estimated by amplification of reference gene primers within the assay. Sequence reads were collapsed and filtered to measure the absolute abundance of every unique TCRbeta CDR3 rearrangement. For each sample, productive Simpson clonality was calculated as the square root of Simpson's diversity index across productive rearrangements. This immuneACCESS table, as held by TCRdb, lists in-frame sequences with V and J called but not all clones. Of the missing ones, under half trace to an unresolved V gene in checked studies; the others have no known cause. V, J and clone size are those of that table, while D and trimming were read from the DNA. The table for this sample lists over 600,000 clones; just under 90% of them were counted only once. The biggest ten clones account for roughly 0.26% of the sample.

On this clone itself: Which antigen it targets is not known. Base-call qualities are not available, and no considerably larger clone is one nucleotide away.

The CDR3 contains 16 residues, cysteine and phenylalanine counted. Of the read, only the CDR3 DNA is kept; its 48 bases are in frame from base 1. V and J are trimmed by 7 bases and 8 bases, and the gene matches miss 12 bases of the junction. CDR1 is given as WSHSY and CDR2 as SAAADI, both from the germline V gene. Recombination connected TRBV10-2 to TRBJ2-1; 12 middle bases align to TRBD2. Sequenced sample: peripheral blood. The clonotype comes from a woman younger than 30 with acute or convalescent COVID-19. The DNA sequence is given as TGCGCCAGCAACACCCCTAGCGGGGGGGTCAGGGATGAGCAGTTCTTC. It translates as CASNTPSGGVRDEQFF.